Listed below are T cell receptor beta chains from one sample, sequenced in a study of HIV-infected children after antiretroviral therapy interruption. TCRdb reprocessed the 3' RACE reads with MiXCR, giving one entry per CDR3 protein. This table has about 40,000 distinct CDR3 sequences, approximately 7% appearing once. The sequences come from CD45RA+ CD4+ T cells from PBMCs, pooled from several time points, collected from a donor given antiretroviral therapy, either interrupted or continuous. These receptors were obtained from a pool of human donors with HIV. Both conserved end residues are part of each CDR3. A D gene is named only where the DNA matches it firmly. Not all rows give a size; the values are once, few, many and, for expanded clones, a class.

cdr3_length: 15
v_call: TRBV7-9
d_call: TRBD1
j_call: TRBJ1-4
clone_size: NA
cdr3_nt: TGTGCCAGCAGCACCCGGACAGGGAAGAATGAAAAACTGTTTTTT
cdr3_aa: CASSTRTGKNEKLFF

cdr3_length: 16
v_call: TRBV6-1
d_call: NA
j_call: TRBJ2-6
clone_size: NA
cdr3_nt: TGTGCCAGCAGCACTCACCCGACCTCTGGGGCCAACGTCCTGACTTTC
cdr3_aa: CASSTHPTSGANVLTF

cdr3_length: 14
v_call: TRBV6-2/TRBV6-3
d_call: NA
j_call: TRBJ1-5
clone_size: NA
cdr3_nt: TGTGCCAGCAGGATGGGGCGGCACAATCAGCCCCAGCATTTT
cdr3_aa: CASRMGRHNQPQHF

cdr3_length: 16
v_call: TRBV3-1
d_call: TRBD2
j_call: TRBJ2-1
clone_size: many
cdr3_nt: TGTGCCAGCAGCCAAGCGATGGGACTAGCGGGAGATGAGCAGTTCTTC
cdr3_aa: CASSQAMGLAGDEQFF

cdr3_length: 15
v_call: TRBV10-1
d_call: TRBD2
j_call: TRBJ2-3
clone_size: many
cdr3_nt: TGCGCCAGCAGTGGACAGGGGACTAGCGCAGATACGCAGTATTTT
cdr3_aa: CASSGQGTSADTQYF

cdr3_length: 16
v_call: TRBV20-1
d_call: TRBD2
j_call: TRBJ2-1
clone_size: many
cdr3_nt: TGCAGTGCTAGAATAGCGGGTCTAAGCTCCTACAATGAGCAGTTCTTC
cdr3_aa: CSARIAGLSSYNEQFF

cdr3_length: 13
v_call: TRBV12-3/TRBV12-4
d_call: NA
j_call: TRBJ2-1
clone_size: many
cdr3_nt: TGTGCCAGCACCAGAAGGTTAGACAATGAGCAGTTCTTC
cdr3_aa: CASTRRLDNEQFF

cdr3_length: 16
v_call: TRBV3-2
d_call: NA
j_call: TRBJ2-7
clone_size: many
cdr3_nt: TGTGCCAGCAGCCAATATAGGACAGGGGGATTCTGCGAGCAGTACTTC
cdr3_aa: CASSQYRTGGFCEQYF

cdr3_length: 17
v_call: TRBV24-1
d_call: TRBD1
j_call: TRBJ2-5
clone_size: many
cdr3_nt: TGTGCCACCAGTGACTCCCACTCCGGGACAGCCTTTCGGACCCAGTACTTC
cdr3_aa: CATSDSHSGTAFRTQYF

cdr3_length: 13
v_call: TRBV7-2
d_call: NA
j_call: TRBJ1-2
clone_size: few
cdr3_nt: TGTGCCAGCAGCTCAACAGGGCACTATGGCTACACCTTC
cdr3_aa: CASSSTGHYGYTF

cdr3_length: 14
v_call: TRBV11-2
d_call: NA
j_call: TRBJ2-7
clone_size: many
cdr3_nt: TGTGCCAGCAGCTTAGCCGGATCGAGCTACGAGCAGTACTTC
cdr3_aa: CASSLAGSSYEQYF

cdr3_length: 13
v_call: TRBV28
d_call: NA
j_call: TRBJ2-1
clone_size: few
cdr3_nt: TGTGCCAGCAGTTGGGGAAACTACAATGAGCAGTTCTTC
cdr3_aa: CASSWGNYNEQFF

cdr3_length: 16
v_call: TRBV11-2
d_call: TRBD2
j_call: TRBJ2-5
clone_size: NA
cdr3_nt: TGTGCCAGCAGCTTCCTAGCGGGGGGCCGCCAAGAGACCCAGTACTTC
cdr3_aa: CASSFLAGGRQETQYF

cdr3_length: 14
v_call: TRBV12-3/TRBV12-4
d_call: NA
j_call: TRBJ2-2
clone_size: many
cdr3_nt: TGTGCCAGCAGTTTATCTACCCACACCGGGGAGCTGTTTTTT
cdr3_aa: CASSLSTHTGELFF

cdr3_length: 14
v_call: TRBV24-1
d_call: NA
j_call: TRBJ1-5
clone_size: many
cdr3_nt: TGTGCCACCAGTGATTTTTCGGGGTTGGGGCCCCAGCATTTT
cdr3_aa: CATSDFSGLGPQHF

cdr3_length: 17
v_call: TRBV4-2
d_call: TRBD1
j_call: TRBJ2-2
clone_size: many
cdr3_nt: TGTGCCAGCAGCCATCCCTACAGGGGGACCGACACCGGGGAGCTGTTTTTT
cdr3_aa: CASSHPYRGTDTGELFF

cdr3_length: 16
v_call: TRBV6-6
d_call: NA
j_call: TRBJ2-1
clone_size: many
cdr3_nt: TGTGCCAGCGGTGATGCAGGGACTGGGTTCTATGCTGAGCAGTTCTTC
cdr3_aa: CASGDAGTGFYAEQFF

cdr3_length: 17
v_call: TRBV24-1
d_call: TRBD2
j_call: TRBJ2-3
clone_size: few
cdr3_nt: TGTGCCACCAGTGACGGGACTAGCGGGGCGACCCCGGCTACGCAGTATTTT
cdr3_aa: CATSDGTSGATPATQYF

cdr3_length: 12
v_call: TRBV13
d_call: NA
j_call: TRBJ2-3
clone_size: few
cdr3_nt: TGTGCCAGCAGACGACGACAGAAAACGCAGTATTTT
cdr3_aa: CASRRRQKTQYF

cdr3_length: 16
v_call: TRBV28
d_call: TRBD2
j_call: TRBJ2-7
clone_size: many
cdr3_nt: TGTGCCAGCAGTTTGCCCGGACTAGCGGGTTCCTACGAGCAGTACTTC
cdr3_aa: CASSLPGLAGSYEQYF

cdr3_length: 18
v_call: TRBV14
d_call: NA
j_call: TRBJ2-6
clone_size: few
cdr3_nt: TGTGCCAGCAGCCAATCTCGGGGAAGACCCCAGCGGGCCAACGTCCTGACTTTC
cdr3_aa: CASSQSRGRPQRANVLTF

cdr3_length: 13
v_call: TRBV7-3
d_call: NA
j_call: TRBJ2-5
clone_size: many
cdr3_nt: TGTGCCAGCAGCTTACGGTCTGAGGAGACCCAGTACTTC
cdr3_aa: CASSLRSEETQYF

cdr3_length: 13
v_call: TRBV29-1
d_call: NA
j_call: TRBJ1-1
clone_size: many
cdr3_nt: TGCAGCGCCGCGGGGGTCATGAACACTGAAGCTTTCTTT
cdr3_aa: CSAAGVMNTEAFF

cdr3_length: 16
v_call: TRBV28
d_call: TRBD1
j_call: TRBJ2-3
clone_size: few
cdr3_nt: TGTGCCAGCAGTTTTCTTGGGACAGGGGCCACAGATACGCAGTATTTT
cdr3_aa: CASSFLGTGATDTQYF

cdr3_length: 12
v_call: TRBV28
d_call: NA
j_call: TRBJ1-6
clone_size: few
cdr3_nt: TGTGCCAGCAGTTTATCAGGGTCACCCCTCCACTTT
cdr3_aa: CASSLSGSPLHF

cdr3_length: 16
v_call: TRBV3-1
d_call: TRBD2
j_call: TRBJ2-1
clone_size: few
cdr3_nt: TGTGCCAGCAGCCGCAATAGCGGGGGGATGGGGGATGAGCAGTTCTTC
cdr3_aa: CASSRNSGGMGDEQFF

cdr3_length: 14
v_call: TRBV12-2
d_call: NA
j_call: TRBJ2-7
clone_size: many
cdr3_nt: TGTGCAAGTCGCTTAGGGGGCGGGGCCTACGAGCAGTACTTC
cdr3_aa: CASRLGGGAYEQYF

cdr3_length: 13
v_call: TRBV28
d_call: TRBD1
j_call: TRBJ1-1
clone_size: many
cdr3_nt: TGTGCCAGCAGCCAACCTTGGGACAGTGAAGCTTTCTTT
cdr3_aa: CASSQPWDSEAFF

cdr3_length: 14
v_call: TRBV28
d_call: NA
j_call: TRBJ2-1
clone_size: few
cdr3_nt: TGTGCCAGCAGTTCCGGGACGGCTAGCAATGAGCAGTTCTTC
cdr3_aa: CASSSGTASNEQFF

cdr3_length: 14
v_call: TRBV20-1
d_call: TRBD2
j_call: TRBJ2-7
clone_size: many
cdr3_nt: TGCAGTGCTAGAGATCGCGGGAGGGCCTCCGAGCAGTACTTC
cdr3_aa: CSARDRGRASEQYF

cdr3_length: 13
v_call: TRBV20-1
d_call: NA
j_call: TRBJ1-3
clone_size: once
cdr3_nt: TGCAGTGCAGATCGGGTTTCTGGAAATACGCTCTATTTT
cdr3_aa: CSADRVSGNTLYF

cdr3_length: 13
v_call: TRBV28
d_call: TRBD2
j_call: TRBJ2-1
clone_size: many
cdr3_nt: TGTGCCAGTACTAGCGGAGCCTACAATGAGCAGTTCTTC
cdr3_aa: CASTSGAYNEQFF

cdr3_length: 16
v_call: TRBV16
d_call: TRBD1
j_call: TRBJ2-3
clone_size: NA
cdr3_nt: TGTGCCAGCAGCCAAGATAGGGGGCGCGGTGCAGAAACGCTGTATTTT
cdr3_aa: CASSQDRGRGAETLYF

cdr3_length: 13
v_call: TRBV5-4
d_call: TRBD1
j_call: TRBJ2-5
clone_size: many
cdr3_nt: TGTGCCAGCAGCCCCGGGACAGAAGAGACCCAGTACTTC
cdr3_aa: CASSPGTEETQYF

cdr3_length: 15
v_call: TRBV5-1
d_call: NA
j_call: TRBJ2-5
clone_size: many
cdr3_nt: TGCGCCAGCAGCTTGTTTCCGGGGAACCAAGAGACCCAGTACTTC
cdr3_aa: CASSLFPGNQETQYF

cdr3_length: 11
v_call: TRBV28
d_call: NA
j_call: TRBJ2-2
clone_size: many
cdr3_nt: TGTGCCAGCAGTACGTACAGGGAGCTGTTTTTT
cdr3_aa: CASSTYRELFF

cdr3_length: 14
v_call: TRBV27
d_call: NA
j_call: TRBJ2-4
clone_size: many
cdr3_nt: TGTGCCAGCAGTCTATCCTACGACAGTGGCATTCAGTACTTC
cdr3_aa: CASSLSYDSGIQYF

cdr3_length: 17
v_call: TRBV4-3
d_call: NA
j_call: TRBJ1-1
clone_size: few
cdr3_nt: TGCGCCAGCAGCCAAGCTTTTGGAGTAGGCTTGAACACTGAAGCTTTCTTT
cdr3_aa: CASSQAFGVGLNTEAFF

cdr3_length: 15
v_call: TRBV23-1
d_call: NA
j_call: TRBJ2-4
clone_size: NA
cdr3_nt: TGCGCCAGCCCAGGACAGACACTAGCCAAAAACATTCAGTACTTC
cdr3_aa: CASPGQTLAKNIQYF

cdr3_length: 13
v_call: TRBV10-3
d_call: NA
j_call: TRBJ2-1
clone_size: once
cdr3_nt: TGTGCCATCAGTGAACTAGACTACAATGAGCAGTTCTTC
cdr3_aa: CAISELDYNEQFF

cdr3_length: 13
v_call: TRBV15
d_call: NA
j_call: TRBJ1-2
clone_size: many
cdr3_nt: TGTGCCACCAGCAGAGAAACAAAGAATGGCTACACCTTC
cdr3_aa: CATSRETKNGYTF

cdr3_length: 14
v_call: TRBV3-1
d_call: NA
j_call: TRBJ2-7
clone_size: many
cdr3_nt: TGTGCCAGCAGCCAAGATCTGGCCCTAGGGGAGCAGTACTTC
cdr3_aa: CASSQDLALGEQYF

cdr3_length: 17
v_call: TRBV5-1
d_call: NA
j_call: TRBJ2-7
clone_size: many
cdr3_nt: TGCGCCAGCAGCTTGGCCGGGACATCCTCCCAGGCCTACGAGCAGTACTTC
cdr3_aa: CASSLAGTSSQAYEQYF

cdr3_length: 14
v_call: TRBV12-5
d_call: NA
j_call: TRBJ2-7
clone_size: many
cdr3_nt: TGTGCTAGTGGTTCTGGACACCCCTCCTACGAGCAGTACTTC
cdr3_aa: CASGSGHPSYEQYF

cdr3_length: 14
v_call: TRBV5-6
d_call: NA
j_call: TRBJ2-4
clone_size: few
cdr3_nt: TGTGCCAGCAGCTTGGGGACGATACAAAACATTCAGTACTTC
cdr3_aa: CASSLGTIQNIQYF

cdr3_length: 20
v_call: TRBV20-1
d_call: TRBD2
j_call: TRBJ2-1
clone_size: many
cdr3_nt: TGCAGTGCTAGAGATCGGTTGGGGACTAGCGGGTCTCTCACCTCCAATGAGCAGTTCTTC
cdr3_aa: CSARDRLGTSGSLTSNEQFF

cdr3_length: 16
v_call: TRBV6-2/TRBV6-3
d_call: NA
j_call: TRBJ2-1
clone_size: NA
cdr3_nt: TGTGCCAGCAGTCAGTTAATGGGGAAAGTCTACAATGAGCAGTTCTTC
cdr3_aa: CASSQLMGKVYNEQFF

cdr3_length: 12
v_call: TRBV9
d_call: NA
j_call: TRBJ2-3
clone_size: many
cdr3_nt: TGTGCCAGCAGCGCCGGGGCAGATACGCAGTATTTT
cdr3_aa: CASSAGADTQYF

cdr3_length: 17
v_call: TRBV10-3
d_call: NA
j_call: TRBJ2-2
clone_size: many
cdr3_nt: TGTGCCATCAGTGAGCCGGGAAGCCCAAGCCAAACCGGGGAGCTGTTTTTT
cdr3_aa: CAISEPGSPSQTGELFF

cdr3_length: 15
v_call: TRBV7-2
d_call: NA
j_call: TRBJ2-7
clone_size: medium-sized
cdr3_nt: TGTGCCAGCAGCTTTATGGTCTACCCACCCTACGAGCAGTACTTC
cdr3_aa: CASSFMVYPPYEQYF

cdr3_length: 15
v_call: TRBV3-1
d_call: NA
j_call: TRBJ2-3
clone_size: NA
cdr3_nt: TGTGCCAGCAGCCACTGGGGGGGCTCCACAGATACGCAGTATTTT
cdr3_aa: CASSHWGGSTDTQYF

cdr3_length: 13
v_call: TRBV6-5
d_call: NA
j_call: TRBJ1-5
clone_size: many
cdr3_nt: TGTGCCAGCAGTGACAGAAGGAATCAGCCCCAGCATTTT
cdr3_aa: CASSDRRNQPQHF

cdr3_length: 14
v_call: TRBV6-6
d_call: NA
j_call: TRBJ2-5
clone_size: many
cdr3_nt: TGTGCCAGCAGTTCTGGGGGGGGCCAAGACACCCAGTACTTT
cdr3_aa: CASSSGGGQDTQYF

cdr3_length: 15
v_call: TRBV7-2
d_call: NA
j_call: TRBJ1-5
clone_size: NA
cdr3_nt: TGTGCCAGCAGCTTAGAGGGCCATGGCAATCAGCCCCAGCATTTT
cdr3_aa: CASSLEGHGNQPQHF

cdr3_length: 15
v_call: TRBV13
d_call: TRBD1
j_call: TRBJ1-4
clone_size: NA
cdr3_nt: TGTGACAGCAGCTTAGGGGGCGCTTCCAACGAAAGATTATTTTTC
cdr3_aa: CDSSLGGASNERLFF

cdr3_length: 16
v_call: TRBV18
d_call: NA
j_call: TRBJ2-1
clone_size: NA
cdr3_nt: TGTGCCAGCTCACCACCTGGGGGGAGTTACTACAATGAGCAGTTCTTC
cdr3_aa: CASSPPGGSYYNEQFF

cdr3_length: 17
v_call: TRBV4-1
d_call: TRBD1
j_call: TRBJ2-6
clone_size: many
cdr3_nt: TGCGCCAGCAGCCAAGAGCACAGGGGGTCTGGGGCCAACGTCCTGACTTTC
cdr3_aa: CASSQEHRGSGANVLTF